This is a list of T cell receptor beta chains from one sample in a study of a mutant IDH1 vaccine in newly diagnosed glioma. Some clones are missing from TCRdb's copy, which holds only in-frame ones; the method was immunoSEQ multiplex PCR. This table holds roughly 76,000 clones, almost 85% found once. Their antigens remain unidentified. The source was PBMCs, collected from a glioma patient whose treatment included an IDH1 peptide vaccine. The receptors here all came from a man younger than 40 with glioma. Some clones in this sample may be carry-over from other donors' samples. The CDR3 runs from the conserved cysteine through the conserved F or W.

>TRBV29-1
CSVDRRAPNEQFF
>TRBV30
CARLKNQVRSGNTIYF
>TRBV2
CASSEKVSSYGYTF
>TRBV19
CASSIDKGRNTEAFF
>TRBV11-3
CASSLWDTGELFF
>TRBV7-3
CASSFRGYNSPLHF
>TRBV28
CASSLEGAPGLLGEAFF
>TRBV6-5
CASSTETGGSYGYTF
>TRBV9
CASSAGASGRLRDNEQFF
>TRBV6-6
CASSPGRRYGYTF
>TRBV5-4
CASSLRQTYGYTF
>TRBV7-9
CASTITATNEKLFF
>TRBV19
CAKRSSYNSPLHF
>TRBV6-6
CASSPSNEKLFF
>TRBV30
CAWGSGGATDTQYF
>TRBV5-1
CASSLAMGAGNEQFF
>TRBV29-1
CSVANGFPSYEQYF
>TRBV15
CATSKGQWNTEAFF
>TRBV5-4
CASSSFTGTQYF
>TRBV5-1
CASSFSGISYNEQFF
>TRBV28
CASSLDRVPTYEQYF
>TRBV5-1
CASSSIPHNNINYEQYF
>TRBV25-1
CATEIWTGTAMAHTF
>TRBV19
CASISGAGSNEQFF
>TRBV19
CASNRGYGYGYTF
>TRBV7-8
CASSLATPLQFF
>TRBV7-2
CASSPGGYGYTF
>TRBV4-2
CASSPAPGRGAGSYEQYF
>TRBV4-2
CASSLQGGSNQPQHF
>TRBV27
CASSLSRYTEAFF
>TRBV27
CASSLGPITRRVF
>TRBV30
CAWSVGTGDSPLHF
>TRBV7-8
CASSRLGETQYF
>TRBV28
CASSLGLAGRLQETQYF
>TRBV14
CASSQDQRGPNTEAFF
>TRBV7-6
CASSSRQTQETQYF
>TRBV9
CASSVLQVRDEQFF